These 5 T cell receptor beta chains came from one sample sequenced in a study of blood T cell repertoires in COVID-19. Profiled with immunoSEQ multiplex PCR; TCRdb holds only in-frame clones, not every one. Of 270,000 or so clones listed, 89% are singletons. The specimen was peripheral blood. The receptors here all came from a woman aged 25 to 45 with COVID-19, enrolled during active disease.

This clone was seen more than once but under ten times. The rearrangement uses TRBV7-6 and TRBJ2-7; D gene ambiguous. The CDR3 totals 15 residues. The V gene's germline CDR1 is SGHVS and CDR2 FNYEAQ. The V end lost 1 base, the J end lost 1 base, and 11 bases lay between the germline ends. The chain's CDR3 is CASSLDPGPSYEQYF. CDR3 nucleotides: TGTGCCAGCAGCTTAGACCCAGGCCCATCCTACGAGCAGTACTTC. The complete variable domain, with remaining parts taken from reference TRBV7-6 and TRBJ2-7, reads GAGVSQSPRYKVTKRGQDVALRCDPISGHVSLYWYRQALGQGPEFLTYFNYEAQQDKSGLPNDRFSAERPEGSISTLTIQRTEQRDSAMYRCASSLDPGPSYEQYFGPGTRLTVT.

This chain connects TRBV9 to TRBJ2-3; 7 bases are a match to TRBD2. The CDR3 runs to 15 residues. CDR1 is SGDLS, CDR2 YYNGEE, per germline. V lost 3 bases to trimming and J lost 0 bases; unmatched junction nucleotides: 4. CDR3 region: CASSASGTSTDTQYF. In DNA, the CDR3 is TGTGCCAGCAGCGCTAGCGGCACTAGCACAGATACGCAGTATTTT.

About this clone itself: Other DNA sequences in this specimen translate into the identical CDR3. V is TRBV27 and J is TRBJ1-2; 9 positions match TRBD1. The junction had 2 bases not matched to a gene; V was cut back by 4 bases and J by 5 bases. The CDR3 consists of 13 residues. Germline CDR1 is MNHEY and CDR2 is SMNVEV (reference sequence). The CDR3 reads CASSSTGGYGYTF. The CDR3 DNA follows: TGTGCCAGCAGTTCGACAGGGGGGTATGGCTACACCTTC.

This clone was seen more than once but under ten times. The chain uses TRBV5-1 and TRBJ2-3, with 8 bases lining up with TRBD2. With V trimmed by 0 bases and J by 4 bases, 13 bases remained unmatched. CDR1 is SGHRS, CDR2 YFSETQ, per germline. The CDR3 sequence is 18 residues long. The CDR3 DNA follows: TGCGCCAGCAGCTTGGTCCCTAACGGCGCGGGGGGCGCAGATACGCAGTATTTT. It codes for CASSLVPNGAGGADTQYF.

V and J are TRBV4-1 and TRBJ1-5; 8 nucleotides align to TRBD1. There are 17 residues in the CDR3. Losses at the gene ends were 3 bases for V and 3 bases for J; bases not matched to a gene: 10. The germline V gene encodes CDR1 MGHRA and CDR2 YSYEKL. CDR3 DNA sequence: TGCGCCAGCAGCCAGGGGACAGGCTTTGGCGTCAATCAGCCCCAGCATTTT. This codes for CASSQGTGFGVNQPQHF.